This T cell receptor beta chain was recovered during a study of T cell responses to AZD1222 COVID-19 vaccine. Whole-study findings and limits: Reports say nearly half of spike-specific TCRs go after unmutated variant regions. Donors were largely white British and mainly female; clonal diversity was possibly underestimated.

Comment on this clone: The antigen is not known.

The method was immunoSEQ multiplex PCR; TCRdb's version includes in-frame clones alone and lacks a portion of them. The sample includes 94,000 or so clones, roughly nine tenths of them seen just once. This TCR derives from an adult in good health. The input for sequencing was peripheral blood, taken on day 0 of AZD1222 vaccination.

In DNA form, the CDR3 reads TGCGCCAGCAGCTACGGGACCTGGGGCGAGACCCAGTACTTC. Protein sequence: CASSYGTWGETQYF. J is TRBJ2-5 and V is TRBV5-1; tentatively, D is TRBD1 or TRBD2 (5 bases each). The CDR3 runs to 14 residues. The germline V gene encodes CDR1 SGHRS and CDR2 YFSETQ. V lost 3 bases and J lost 5, with 14 bases in between.